The T cell receptor (beta chain) described here comes from a study of blood T cells in healthy people across ages. Through a sample-barcoded 5' primer and a J-beta primer mix, a second PCR was run for about 6 to 11 cycles. A single record per CDR3 protein comes from TCRdb applying MiXCR to the 5' RACE reads. The sample carries 1.8 million or so distinct CDR3 sequences, approximately 40% recorded once. The CDR3 contains 13 residues. Trimming took 1 base from V and 0 from J, leaving 7 bases between them. CDR1 and CDR2 (germline): DFQATT, SNEGSKA (reference sequence). Total RNA was isolated from each sample in quantities of at least 6 micrograms.

The genes are TRBV20-1 and TRBJ2-7, with D hard to call. The receptor comes from a human donor in good health. Sequencing was done on a sample of blood. The CDR3 sequence is CSARAESSYEQYF. For the CDR3, the DNA is TGCAGTGCTAGAGCGGAGAGCTCCTACGAGCAGTACTTC.